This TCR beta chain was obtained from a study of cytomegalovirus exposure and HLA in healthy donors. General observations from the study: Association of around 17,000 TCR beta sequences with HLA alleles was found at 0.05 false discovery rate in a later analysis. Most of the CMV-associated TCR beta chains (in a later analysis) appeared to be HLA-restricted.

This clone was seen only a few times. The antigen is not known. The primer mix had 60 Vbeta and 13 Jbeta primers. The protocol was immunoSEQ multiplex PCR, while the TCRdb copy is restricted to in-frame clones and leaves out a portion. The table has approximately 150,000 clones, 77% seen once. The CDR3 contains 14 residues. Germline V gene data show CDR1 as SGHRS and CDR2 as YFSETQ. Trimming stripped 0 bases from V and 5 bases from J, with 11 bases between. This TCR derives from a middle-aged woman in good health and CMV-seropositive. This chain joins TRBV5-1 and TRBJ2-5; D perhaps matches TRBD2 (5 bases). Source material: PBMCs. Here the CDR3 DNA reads TGCGCCAGCAGCTTGGGGCGGGTCCGCGAGACCCAGTACTTC. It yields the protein CASSLGRVRETQYF.